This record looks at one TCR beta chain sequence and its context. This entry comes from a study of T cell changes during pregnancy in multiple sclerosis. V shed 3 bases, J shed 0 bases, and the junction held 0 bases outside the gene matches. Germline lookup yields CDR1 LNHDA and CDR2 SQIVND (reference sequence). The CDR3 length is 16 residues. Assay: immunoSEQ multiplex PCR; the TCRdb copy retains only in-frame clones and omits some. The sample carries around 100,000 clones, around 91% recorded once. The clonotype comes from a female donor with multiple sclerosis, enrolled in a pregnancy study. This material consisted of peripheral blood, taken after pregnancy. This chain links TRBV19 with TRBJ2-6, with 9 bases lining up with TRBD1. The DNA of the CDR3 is TGTGCCAGTAGTATGGGACAGGGCTCTGGGGCCAACGTCCTGACTTTC. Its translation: CASSMGQGSGANVLTF.